These 2 T cell receptor beta chains were all obtained from the same sample, sequenced in a study of T cell repertoires in ileal Crohn's disease (dated 2019 in TCRdb). The intended sense of this specimen's time point label: neoterminal ileum biopsy at postoperative endoscopy, about 6 months after surgery. Receptor amplification or capture employed the immunoSEQ multiplex PCR assay. TCRdb carries this immuneACCESS record with in-frame sequences only. Its versions omit some clonotypes, under half of them owing to an unresolved V gene in the studies checked, with the rest unexplained. This sample lists some 20,000 clones; approximately 77% were detected once. Together, the top ten hold about 4% of the sample. The material sequenced was ileal tissue. Receptors originate from an adult with Crohn's disease.

This sequence joins TRBV6-1 and TRBJ2-5; D is possibly TRBD1 (6 bases). V gave up 4 bases and J gave up 0 bases, with 9 bases separating them. Germline loops: CDR1 MNHNS, CDR2 SASEGT. CDR3 length: 14 amino acids. For the CDR3, the DNA is TGTGCCAGCAGTGGGGGGCTTTACCAAGAGACCCAGTACTTC. Its protein product is CASSGGLYQETQYF.

The CDR3 DNA is TGTGCCTGGAGTTCGACAGATACCTACAATGAGCAGTTCTTC. Protein: CAWSSTDTYNEQFF. The V call is TRBV30, the J call TRBJ2-1, with a tentative D call TRBD1 (5 bases). The CDR3 has 14 residues. Trimming shortened V by 2 bases and J by 2 bases, and 10 bases separated the two germline ends. CDR1 GTSNPN and CDR2 SVGIG come from the germline V gene (reference sequence).